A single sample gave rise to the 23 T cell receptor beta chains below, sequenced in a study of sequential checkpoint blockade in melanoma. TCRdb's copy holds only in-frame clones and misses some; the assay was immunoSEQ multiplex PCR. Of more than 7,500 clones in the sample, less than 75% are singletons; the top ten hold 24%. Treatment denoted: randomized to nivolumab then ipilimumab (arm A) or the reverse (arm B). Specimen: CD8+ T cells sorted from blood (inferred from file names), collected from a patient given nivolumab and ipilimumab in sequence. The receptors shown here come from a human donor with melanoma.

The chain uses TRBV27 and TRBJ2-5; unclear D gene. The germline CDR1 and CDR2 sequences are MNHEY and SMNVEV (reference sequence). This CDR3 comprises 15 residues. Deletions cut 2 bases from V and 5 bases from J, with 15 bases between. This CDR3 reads CASSLDPRGRETQYF. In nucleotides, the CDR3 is TGTGCCAGCAGTTTAGACCCCCGTGGCAGGGAGACCCAGTACTTC.

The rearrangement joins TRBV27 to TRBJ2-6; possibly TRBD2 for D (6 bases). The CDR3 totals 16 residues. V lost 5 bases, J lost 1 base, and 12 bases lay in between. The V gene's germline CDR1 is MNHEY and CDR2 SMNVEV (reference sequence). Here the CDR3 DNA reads TGTGCCAGCAGTCCGATGGGACTTTCTGGGGCCAACGTCCTGACTTTC. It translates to CASSPMGLSGANVLTF. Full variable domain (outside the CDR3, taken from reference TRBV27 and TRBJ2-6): EAQVTQNPRYLITVTGKKLTVTCSQNMNHEYMSWYRQDPGLGLRQIYYSMNVEVTDKGDVPEGYKVSRKEKRNFPLILESPSPNQTSLYFCASSPMGLSGANVLTFGAGSRLTVL.

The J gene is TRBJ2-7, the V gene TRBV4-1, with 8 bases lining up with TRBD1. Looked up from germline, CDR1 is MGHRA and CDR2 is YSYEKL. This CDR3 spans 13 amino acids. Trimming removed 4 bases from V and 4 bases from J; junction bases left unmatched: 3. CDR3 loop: CASSPDRAYEQYF. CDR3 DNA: TGCGCCAGCAGCCCGGACAGGGCTTACGAGCAGTACTTC.

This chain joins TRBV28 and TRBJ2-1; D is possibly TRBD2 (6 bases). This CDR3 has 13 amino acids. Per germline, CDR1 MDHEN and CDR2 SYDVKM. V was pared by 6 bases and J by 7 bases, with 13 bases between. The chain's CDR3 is CASSRDSRNEQFF. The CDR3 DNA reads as TGTGCCAGCAGCCGGGACTCCCGGAATGAGCAGTTCTTC.

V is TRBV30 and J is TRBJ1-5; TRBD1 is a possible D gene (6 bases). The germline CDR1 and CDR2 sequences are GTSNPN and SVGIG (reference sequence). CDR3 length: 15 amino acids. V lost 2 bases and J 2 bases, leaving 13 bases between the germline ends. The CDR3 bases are TGTGCCTGGAGTCAGGGGCTCTTTGGCAATCAGCCCCAGCATTTT. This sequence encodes CAWSQGLFGNQPQHF.

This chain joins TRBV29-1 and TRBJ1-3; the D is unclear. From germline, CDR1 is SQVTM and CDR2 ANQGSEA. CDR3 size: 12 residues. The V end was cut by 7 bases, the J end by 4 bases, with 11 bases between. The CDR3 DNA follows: TGCAGCGCCCTAGTGGCCGGAAACACCATATATTTT. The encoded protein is CSALVAGNTIYF.

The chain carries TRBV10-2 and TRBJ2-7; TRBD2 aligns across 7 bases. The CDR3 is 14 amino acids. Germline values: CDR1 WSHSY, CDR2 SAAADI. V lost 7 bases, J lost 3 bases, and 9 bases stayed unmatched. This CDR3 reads CASTSSGAYYEQYF. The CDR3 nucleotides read TGCGCCAGCACTTCTAGCGGAGCCTACTACGAGCAGTACTTC.

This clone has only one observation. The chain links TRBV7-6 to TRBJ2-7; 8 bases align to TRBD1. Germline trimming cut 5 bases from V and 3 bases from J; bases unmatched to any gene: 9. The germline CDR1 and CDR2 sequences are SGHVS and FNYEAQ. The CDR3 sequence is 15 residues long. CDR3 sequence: CASSPVTGARYEQYF. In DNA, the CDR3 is TGTGCCAGCAGCCCCGTGACAGGGGCCCGCTACGAGCAGTACTTC.

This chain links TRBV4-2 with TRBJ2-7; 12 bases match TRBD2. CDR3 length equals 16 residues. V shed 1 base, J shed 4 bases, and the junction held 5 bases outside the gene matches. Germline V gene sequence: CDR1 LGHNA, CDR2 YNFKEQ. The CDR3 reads CASSQGPSGGDYEQYF. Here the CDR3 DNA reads TGTGCCAGCAGCCAAGGACCTAGCGGGGGGGATTACGAGCAGTACTTC.

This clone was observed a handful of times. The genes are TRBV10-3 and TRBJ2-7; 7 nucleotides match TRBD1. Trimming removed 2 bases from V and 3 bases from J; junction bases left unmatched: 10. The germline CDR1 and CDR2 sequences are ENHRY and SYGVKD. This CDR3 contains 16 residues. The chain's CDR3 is CAISEIPGQPSYEQYF. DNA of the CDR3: TGTGCCATCAGTGAGATTCCGGGACAGCCTAGCTACGAGCAGTACTTC.

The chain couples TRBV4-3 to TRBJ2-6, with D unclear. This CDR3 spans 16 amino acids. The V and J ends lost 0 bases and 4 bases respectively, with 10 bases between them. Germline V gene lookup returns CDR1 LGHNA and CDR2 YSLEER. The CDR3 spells CASSQDGPSGANVLTF. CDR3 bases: TGCGCCAGCAGCCAAGATGGGCCTTCGGGGGCCAACGTCCTGACTTTC.

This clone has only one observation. The CDR3: CASSDATSGGLTDTQYF. CDR3 coding DNA: TGTGCCAGCAGTGACGCGACTAGCGGGGGACTCACAGATACGCAGTATTTT. The chain recombines TRBV25-1 with TRBJ2-3, with TRBD2 matching over 12 bases. There are 17 residues in the CDR3. Germline V gene lookup returns CDR1 MGHDK and CDR2 SYGVNS. V shed 3 bases and J 2 bases; nucleotides not matched to a gene: 6.

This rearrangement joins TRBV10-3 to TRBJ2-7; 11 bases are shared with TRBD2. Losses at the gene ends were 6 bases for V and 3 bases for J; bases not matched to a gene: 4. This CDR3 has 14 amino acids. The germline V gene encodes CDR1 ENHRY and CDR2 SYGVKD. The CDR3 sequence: CAISPGTSGYEQYF. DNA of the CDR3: TGTGCCATCAGCCCCGGGACTAGCGGCTACGAGCAGTACTTC.

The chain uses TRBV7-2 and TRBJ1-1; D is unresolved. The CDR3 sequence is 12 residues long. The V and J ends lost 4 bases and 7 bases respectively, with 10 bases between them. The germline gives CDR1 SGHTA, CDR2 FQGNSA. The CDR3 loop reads CASSSVWYEAFF. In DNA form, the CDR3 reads TGTGCCAGCAGCTCAGTTTGGTATGAAGCTTTCTTT.

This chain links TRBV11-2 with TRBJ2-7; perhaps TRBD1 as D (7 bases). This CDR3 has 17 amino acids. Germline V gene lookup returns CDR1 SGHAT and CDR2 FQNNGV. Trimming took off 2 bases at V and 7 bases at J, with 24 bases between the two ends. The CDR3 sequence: CASSLLAGGTAPREQYF. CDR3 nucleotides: TGTGCCAGCAGCTTACTAGCCGGCGGGACAGCCCCAAGGGAGCAGTACTTC.

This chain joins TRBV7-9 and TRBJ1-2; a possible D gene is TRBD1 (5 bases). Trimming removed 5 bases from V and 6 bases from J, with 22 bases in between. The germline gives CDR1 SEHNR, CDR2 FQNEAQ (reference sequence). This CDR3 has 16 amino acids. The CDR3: CASSRALREARHGYTF. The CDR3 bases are TGTGCCAGCAGCCGCGCCCTCAGGGAGGCAAGGCATGGCTACACCTTC.

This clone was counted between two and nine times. The CDR3 loop reads CASSPPAGGDGEQYF. For the CDR3, the DNA is TGTGCCAGCTCACCACCGGCGGGAGGAGATGGCGAGCAGTACTTC. The chain employs TRBV18 and TRBJ2-7; TRBD2 matches at 8 bases. The CDR3 consists of 15 residues. CDR1 is KGHSH and CDR2 is LQKENI in the germline V gene. The ends lost 0 bases at V and 6 bases at J; junction bases unmatched: 7.

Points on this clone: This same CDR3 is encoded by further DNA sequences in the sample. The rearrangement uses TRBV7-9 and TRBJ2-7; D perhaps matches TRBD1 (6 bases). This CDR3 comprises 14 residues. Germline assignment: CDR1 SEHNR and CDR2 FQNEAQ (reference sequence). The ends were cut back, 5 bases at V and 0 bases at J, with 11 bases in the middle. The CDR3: CASSLGQSSYEQYF. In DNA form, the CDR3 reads TGTGCCAGCAGCCTCGGACAGAGCTCCTACGAGCAGTACTTC. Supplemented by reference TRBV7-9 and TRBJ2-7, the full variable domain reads DTGVSQNPRHKITKRGQNVTFRCDPISEHNRLYWYRQTLGQGPEFLTYFQNEAQLEKSRLLSDRFSAERPKGSFSTLEIQRTEQGDSAMYLCASSLGQSSYEQYFGPGTRLTVT.

CDR3 coding DNA: TGTGCCGTAGAGGGGGCCGGGGAGCTGTTTTTT. Its translation is CAVEGAGELFF. The chain joins TRBV7-2 to TRBJ2-2, with D possibly matching TRBD1 (6 bases). In germline, CDR1 is SGHTA, CDR2 FQGNSA. V lost 11 bases to trimming and J lost 6 bases, with 10 bases between them. CDR3 length equals 11 residues. Supplemented by reference TRBV7-2 and TRBJ2-2, the full variable domain reads GAGVSQSPSNKVTEKGKDVELRCDPISGHTALYWYRQSLGQGLEFLIYFQGNSAPDKSGLPSDRFSAERTGGSVSTLTIQRTQQEDSAVYLCAVEGAGELFFGEGSRLTVL.

The CDR3, as DNA: TGTGCCAGTAGTGTGACTCGCACCTACGAGCAGTACTTC. Encoded protein: CASSVTRTYEQYF. J is TRBJ2-7 and V is TRBV19; no firm D call. V lost 5 bases and J lost 2, with 10 bases in between. Germline V CDR1 and CDR2: LNHDA, SQIVND (reference sequence). The CDR3 has 13 amino acids.

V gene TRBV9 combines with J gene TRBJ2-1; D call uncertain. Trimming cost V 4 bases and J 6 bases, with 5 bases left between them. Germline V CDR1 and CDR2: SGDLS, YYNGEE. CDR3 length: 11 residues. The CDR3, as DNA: TGTGCCAGCAGCCCCGGCAATGAGCAGTTCTTC. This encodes CASSPGNEQFF.

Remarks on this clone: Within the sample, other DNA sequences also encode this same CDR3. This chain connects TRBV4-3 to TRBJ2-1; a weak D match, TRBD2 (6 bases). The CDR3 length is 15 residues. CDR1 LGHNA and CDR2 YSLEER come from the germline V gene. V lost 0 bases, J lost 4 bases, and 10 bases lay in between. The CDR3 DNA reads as TGCGCCAGCAGCCAAGACGGGAGTGATTACAATGAGCAGTTCTTC. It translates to CASSQDGSDYNEQFF.

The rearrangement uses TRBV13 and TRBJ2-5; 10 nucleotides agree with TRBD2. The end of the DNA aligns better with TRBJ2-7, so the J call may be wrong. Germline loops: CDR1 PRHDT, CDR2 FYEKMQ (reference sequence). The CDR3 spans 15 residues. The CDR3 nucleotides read TGTGCCAGCAGCTCCGGGACTAGCGAAAACTACGAGCAGTACTTC. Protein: CASSSGTSENYEQYF.